The rows below give T cell receptor beta chains drawn from one sample of a study of T cells after somatic rescue of genetic block. Measured with immunoSEQ multiplex PCR; TCRdb has only the in-frame clones, and not every one. The sample has fewer than 150,000 clones; 80% to 95% are singletons. The specimen sequenced was peripheral blood mononuclear cells (PBMCs). These TCRs come from a woman aged 18-30 years. CDR3s include the opening cysteine and the closing phenylalanine or tryptophan. Each record gives: J gene, V gene, clone size, D gene, CDR3 protein, CDR3 DNA. The D gene is left open where the match is weak. The size of a clone is reported for some rows only, either as once, few or many, or as a class for expanded clones.

j_gene: TRBJ1-2; v_gene: TRBV30; abundance: NA; d_gene: TRBD1; CDR3aa: CAWSRQGAGGYTF; CDR3nt: TGTGCCTGGTCTCGACAGGGCGCGGGCGGCTACACCTTC
j_gene: TRBJ2-3; v_gene: TRBV7-9; abundance: NA; d_gene: TRBD1; CDR3aa: CASRGQGSTDTQYF; CDR3nt: TGTGCCAGTAGAGGACAGGGCAGCACAGATACGCAGTATTTT
j_gene: TRBJ2-7; v_gene: TRBV6-5; abundance: once; d_gene: NA; CDR3aa: CASSYSMGRIKDF; CDR3nt: TGTGCCAGCAGTTACTCGATGGGGAGGATAAAAGACTTC
j_gene: TRBJ2-3; v_gene: TRBV9; abundance: NA; d_gene: TRBD1; CDR3aa: CASSFRGQGRDTQYF; CDR3nt: TGTGCCAGCAGCTTTAGGGGACAGGGGAGAGATACGCAGTATTTT
j_gene: TRBJ1-6; v_gene: TRBV25-1; abundance: NA; d_gene: TRBD1; CDR3aa: CASSALGQAESSPLHF; CDR3nt: TGTGCCAGCAGTGCGCTCGGACAGGCGGAAAGTTCACCCCTCCACTTT
j_gene: TRBJ2-1; v_gene: TRBV5-1; abundance: NA; d_gene: TRBD2; CDR3aa: CASSLHLSGGTLNEQFF; CDR3nt: TGCGCCAGCAGCCTTCACTTGAGCGGGGGGACCTTGAATGAGCAGTTCTTC
j_gene: TRBJ2-7; v_gene: TRBV1; abundance: NA; d_gene: NA; CDR3aa: CTSSLKRTSGNEQYF; CDR3nt: TGCACCAGCAGCCTAAAAAGGACTAGCGGGAACGAGCAGTACTTC
j_gene: TRBJ2-5; v_gene: TRBV4-2; abundance: NA; d_gene: NA; CDR3aa: CASSQDKGSQETQYF; CDR3nt: TGTGCCAGCAGCCAAGATAAGGGGTCCCAGGAGACCCAGTACTTC
j_gene: TRBJ2-3; v_gene: TRBV11-2; abundance: NA; d_gene: NA; CDR3aa: CASSSLLQGAGTDTQYF; CDR3nt: TGTGCCAGCAGCTCCCTTCTACAGGGAGCGGGGACAGATACGCAGTATTTT
j_gene: TRBJ1-2; v_gene: TRBV6-5; abundance: once; d_gene: NA; CDR3aa: CASSYSSGAIYGYTF; CDR3nt: TGTGCCAGCAGTTACTCGTCGGGGGCGATCTATGGCTACACCTTC
j_gene: TRBJ1-2; v_gene: TRBV19; abundance: NA; d_gene: TRBD1; CDR3aa: CASTVTGEGGYTF; CDR3nt: TGTGCCAGTACCGTCACAGGGGAAGGTGGCTACACCTTC
j_gene: TRBJ2-3; v_gene: TRBV6-4; abundance: NA; d_gene: TRBD2; CDR3aa: CASSPLGTSGYTDTQYF; CDR3nt: TGTGCCAGCAGCCCCCTGGGGACTAGCGGGTACACAGATACGCAGTATTTT
j_gene: TRBJ2-7; v_gene: TRBV5-6; abundance: NA; d_gene: TRBD2; CDR3aa: CASSSAGTSGGSSYEQYF; CDR3nt: TGTGCCAGCAGCTCCGCCGGGACTAGCGGGGGTTCCTCCTACGAGCAGTACTTC
j_gene: TRBJ2-7; v_gene: TRBV5-6; abundance: once; d_gene: TRBD1; CDR3aa: CASRRQGGYHEQYF; CDR3nt: TGTGCCAGCAGACGACAGGGGGGCTACCACGAGCAGTACTTC
j_gene: TRBJ2-7; v_gene: TRBV30; abundance: NA; d_gene: TRBD1; CDR3aa: CAWSEGTGFYEQYF; CDR3nt: TGTGCCTGGAGTGAAGGGACAGGATTCTACGAGCAGTACTTC
j_gene: TRBJ2-1; v_gene: TRBV11-2; abundance: NA; d_gene: NA; CDR3aa: CASSLVPYNEQFF; CDR3nt: TGTGCCAGCAGCTTAGTCCCGTACAATGAGCAGTTCTTC
j_gene: TRBJ1-1; v_gene: TRBV14; abundance: NA; d_gene: NA; CDR3aa: CASSFKLNTEAFF; CDR3nt: TGTGCCAGCAGCTTCAAATTGAACACTGAAGCTTTCTTT
j_gene: TRBJ2-5; v_gene: TRBV6-1; abundance: NA; d_gene: TRBD1; CDR3aa: CASSEGSTGTGGETQYF; CDR3nt: TGTGCCAGCAGTGAAGGTTCGACCGGGACAGGGGGAGAGACCCAGTACTTC
j_gene: TRBJ2-5; v_gene: TRBV9; abundance: NA; d_gene: TRBD2; CDR3aa: CASSPWTSRETQYF; CDR3nt: TGTGCCAGCAGCCCCTGGACTAGCAGGGAGACCCAGTACTTC
j_gene: TRBJ2-4; v_gene: TRBV7-9; abundance: NA; d_gene: TRBD2; CDR3aa: CASSLTPGLADKNIQYF; CDR3nt: TGTGCCAGCAGCTTAACTCCGGGACTAGCGGACAAAAACATTCAGTACTTC
j_gene: TRBJ1-6; v_gene: TRBV27; abundance: NA; d_gene: NA; CDR3aa: CASSFGPTEWSPLHF; CDR3nt: TGTGCCAGCAGCTTCGGGCCGACCGAGTGGTCACCCCTCCACTTT
j_gene: TRBJ2-7; v_gene: TRBV5-1; abundance: NA; d_gene: NA; CDR3aa: CASSLKPDYEQYF; CDR3nt: TGCGCCAGCAGCCTGAAGCCGGACTACGAGCAGTACTTC
j_gene: TRBJ1-5; v_gene: TRBV19; abundance: NA; d_gene: NA; CDR3aa: CASSRGTQNQPQHF; CDR3nt: TGTGCCAGTAGTAGGGGGACACAGAATCAGCCCCAGCATTTT
j_gene: TRBJ2-3; v_gene: TRBV5-4; abundance: NA; d_gene: NA; CDR3aa: CASSSRVGDTQYF; CDR3nt: TGTGCCAGCAGTTCGAGGGTGGGAGATACGCAGTATTTT
j_gene: TRBJ2-5; v_gene: TRBV10-3; abundance: NA; d_gene: TRBD2; CDR3aa: CAISEPTGERGGFETQYF; CDR3nt: TGTGCCATCAGTGAGCCGACAGGAGAACGGGGGGGCTTTGAGACCCAGTACTTC
j_gene: TRBJ1-5; v_gene: TRBV23-1; abundance: NA; d_gene: NA; CDR3aa: CASSQKGTGRAPQHF; CDR3nt: TGCGCCAGCAGTCAAAAGGGGACCGGGCGGGCGCCCCAGCATTTT
j_gene: TRBJ2-3; v_gene: TRBV11-2; abundance: NA; d_gene: TRBD2; CDR3aa: CASSLKSAVAGGDTQYF; CDR3nt: TGTGCCAGCAGCTTAAAATCCGCGGTAGCGGGGGGAGATACGCAGTATTTT
j_gene: TRBJ2-3; v_gene: TRBV6-4; abundance: NA; d_gene: NA; CDR3aa: CASSEDDSSTDTQYF; CDR3nt: TGTGCCAGCAGTGAGGATGACTCCAGCACAGATACGCAGTATTTT
j_gene: TRBJ2-3; v_gene: TRBV30; abundance: NA; d_gene: NA; CDR3aa: CAWSHRLDSLTPDTQYF; CDR3nt: TGTGCCTGGAGCCACCGGCTGGACAGCTTAACACCTGATACGCAGTATTTT
j_gene: TRBJ1-2; v_gene: TRBV10-3; abundance: NA; d_gene: NA; CDR3aa: CAMYTGRLYGYTF; CDR3nt: TGTGCCATGTATACAGGGAGACTCTATGGCTACACCTTC
j_gene: TRBJ2-2; v_gene: TRBV6-4; abundance: once; d_gene: NA; CDR3aa: CASSDRADTGELFF; CDR3nt: TGTGCCAGCAGTGACAGGGCCGACACCGGGGAGCTGTTTTTT
j_gene: TRBJ2-3; v_gene: TRBV14; abundance: NA; d_gene: NA; CDR3aa: CASSPWDSYTDTQYF; CDR3nt: TGTGCCAGCAGCCCTTGGGACTCATACACAGATACGCAGTATTTT
j_gene: TRBJ1-1; v_gene: TRBV4-3; abundance: NA; d_gene: TRBD1; CDR3aa: CASSQPEQGSTEAFF; CDR3nt: TGCGCCAGCAGCCAGCCCGAACAGGGGAGCACTGAAGCTTTCTTT
j_gene: TRBJ2-2; v_gene: TRBV28; abundance: NA; d_gene: NA; CDR3aa: CASSLYTMNTGELFF; CDR3nt: TGTGCCAGCAGTTTATATACCATGAACACCGGGGAGCTGTTTTTT
j_gene: TRBJ2-3; v_gene: TRBV9; abundance: NA; d_gene: TRBD2; CDR3aa: CASSVGLAGGQTDTQYF; CDR3nt: TGTGCCAGCAGCGTCGGACTAGCGGGGGGGCAGACAGATACGCAGTATTTT
j_gene: TRBJ2-5; v_gene: TRBV7-6; abundance: NA; d_gene: TRBD2; CDR3aa: CASSPPAGTSGETQYF; CDR3nt: TGTGCCAGCAGCCCCCCCGCCGGGACTAGTGGAGAGACCCAGTACTTC
j_gene: TRBJ2-1; v_gene: TRBV7-9; abundance: NA; d_gene: TRBD2; CDR3aa: CASSLPRASGGPYNEQFF; CDR3nt: TGTGCCAGCAGCTTACCTAGGGCTAGCGGGGGGCCTTACAATGAGCAGTTCTTC
j_gene: TRBJ1-1; v_gene: TRBV6-5; abundance: NA; d_gene: TRBD1; CDR3aa: CASSRSGTANTEAFF; CDR3nt: TGTGCCAGCAGCCGTTCCGGGACAGCAAACACTGAAGCTTTCTTT
j_gene: TRBJ2-5; v_gene: TRBV9; abundance: NA; d_gene: NA; CDR3aa: CASSVGSGSAGETQYF; CDR3nt: TGTGCCAGCAGCGTCGGGTCGGGTTCCGCCGGGGAGACCCAGTACTTC
j_gene: TRBJ1-5; v_gene: TRBV7-6; abundance: NA; d_gene: NA; CDR3aa: CASSPLNQPQHF; CDR3nt: TGTGCCAGCAGCCCGCTAAATCAGCCCCAGCATTTT
j_gene: TRBJ2-5; v_gene: TRBV25-1; abundance: NA; d_gene: TRBD2; CDR3aa: CASSESRHPGGTQYF; CDR3nt: TGTGCCAGCAGTGAATCGCGGCATCCGGGGGGGACCCAGTACTTC
j_gene: TRBJ1-2; v_gene: TRBV7-9; abundance: NA; d_gene: NA; CDR3aa: CASSLRANYGYTF; CDR3nt: TGTGCCAGCAGCTTAAGGGCAAACTATGGCTACACCTTC